This T cell receptor (beta chain) is drawn from a study of long-term antiretroviral therapy in people with HIV. No fewer than two post-ART and no fewer than one pre-ART PBMC samples existed for each donor. Only United States sites treated participants with HIV. The content of samples before DNA extraction was roughly 0.9-11 million cryopreserved PBMC. The authors ran the immunoSEQ assay, v3.0, at survey level. The table came from immunoSEQ multiplex PCR; TCRdb's copy has only in-frame clones and leaves some out. This sample has around 9,600 clones, with around 82% found just once. Points from the study as a whole: Documentation of ART adherence, viral resistance or therapy changes was absent.

Comments on this clone: Its specificity is unknown.

CDR3 length: 15 residues. CDR1 and CDR2 from the germline V gene are LNHNV and YYDKDF (reference sequence). V gave up 0 bases and J gave up 2 bases, with 8 bases separating them. Sequencing was performed on unsorted PBMCs, taken 0.4 years before starting antiretroviral therapy. V usage is TRBV15 and J usage is TRBJ1-3; D is uncertain. The receptor was isolated from a man aged 25 to 40 with HIV. CDR3 nucleotide sequence: TGTGCCACCAGCAGAGATCCAACAGCTGGAAACACCATATATTTT. Its protein is CATSRDPTAGNTIYF.